This record concerns one T cell receptor (beta chain) sequence. The sample comes from a study of blood T cell repertoires in COVID-19. Study context: There were acute and convalescent COVID-19 samples, and they came from the United States, Italy and Spain. PBMCs, B-cell-depleted T cells, or T cells were the source of the cDNA or gDNA that made up the material.

Original data processing: Reference gene primer amplification gave nucleated cell count estimates. TCRdb keeps only in-frame clones here, not all; method: immunoSEQ multiplex PCR. V and J calls and clone size are given by that table; D and trimming were obtained from the DNA. The data show roughly 120,000 clones, about four fifths seen once. With V trimmed by 4 bases and J by 4 bases, 4 bases remained unmatched. Germline V gives CDR1 KGHSH, CDR2 LQKENI. The CDR3 runs 15 residues. The sample comprised peripheral blood. This TCR was recovered from a woman in her sixties with acute or convalescent COVID-19. V and J are TRBV18 and TRBJ2-3; 11 bases match TRBD2. The CDR3 DNA reads TGTGCCAGCTCACTTGGACTAGCGGGTTCAGATACGCAGTATTTT. It translates to CASSLGLAGSDTQYF.